This T cell receptor beta chain was sequenced for a study of cytomegalovirus exposure and HLA in healthy donors. Findings of the study overall: Within the 120 or so validation repertoires, first-cohort TCR clusters tended to co-occur, according to a later analysis.

The CDR3 has 16 amino acids. J lost 9 bases, V lost 5 bases, and 14 bases had no gene match. Looked up from germline, CDR1 is SGHTA and CDR2 is FQGTGA. Sequencing used immunoSEQ multiplex PCR; TCRdb keeps in-frame clones, though not all of them. This table holds about 160,000 clones, approximately 87% found once. As regards this clone: As yet, its antigen is unknown.

The chain recombines TRBV7-3 with TRBJ2-1; TRBD2 matches 9 bases. The specimen sequenced was PBMCs. The clonotype originates from a woman in her 30s in good health and CMV-seronegative. The CDR3 is CASSPEASGTMGEQFF. The CDR3 nucleotides read TGTGCCAGCAGCCCAGAGGCTAGCGGGACCATGGGTGAGCAGTTCTTC.